This T cell receptor beta chain was documented in a study of T cell responses to AZD1222 COVID-19 vaccine. With 1 base removed from V and 0 bases from J, the gap between germline ends came to 11 bases. Germline-derived CDR1 and CDR2 are KGHSH and LQKENI. This CDR3 is 16 amino acids long. Pooling was applied to second doses at about 4 or about 12 weeks. With regard to this clone: Its target is not known.

The study, taken as a whole, reports: Repertoire sampling happened only post peak T cell response. Dominant CD4 TCR responses targeted spike regions 160-218 and 743-854. Baseline serostatus was positive in only six AZD1222 recipients.

Assay: immunoSEQ multiplex PCR; the TCRdb copy retains only in-frame clones and omits some. Here the sample spans some 180,000 clones, 90% to 95% being singletons. The receptor was isolated from an adult who received the AZD1222 COVID-19 vaccine. The specimen was peripheral blood, collected 28 days after the second AZD1222 dose. This rearrangement joins TRBV18 to TRBJ2-3; D possibly corresponds to TRBD2 (6 bases). DNA for the CDR3: TGTGCCAGCTCACCACAGGGCGGGATCAGCACAGATACGCAGTATTTT. It translates to CASSPQGGISTDTQYF.